This TCR beta chain originates from a study of molecular identifiers for immune sequencing clone quantification listed by TCRdb under 2018. For the wider study: In a replicate experiment, RNA from roughly 18,000 or 92,000 naive CD8 T cells was split into five aliquots, four of which were sequenced. This methods study used CD8 T cells to benchmark TCR RNA copy counting and molecular-identifier clustering-based TCR repertoire sequencing (MIDCIRS). Broader findings and caveats from the paper: Spiked-in Jurkat TCR RNA (approximately 10 copies' worth), which is not part of the donor repertoire, was contained in the naive libraries. In CMV-specific effector cells, clones with more than 20 RNA copies accounted for over 98% of molecules, whereas in naive cells such clones accounted for under 1%. Identical TCR molecules sharing a barcode could cause highly expanded clone sizes to be underestimated. Spiked-in Jurkat TCR RNA equivalent to a single cell was reported to be detectable even among 850,000 to 1,000,000 naive CD8 T cells. Modeling indicated roughly 3.2 TCR RNA copies recovered per cell, compared with 7.5 to 10 by digital PCR, which implies a capture efficiency of approximately 30%. When barcode sub-clustering was omitted, TCR diversity was inflated by chimeric consensus sequences, with chimeras reaching as high as 47%.

Libraries of naive CD8 T cells were generated from roughly 20,000 to 1,000,000 sorted cells, with 10%, 30% or 50% of the purified RNA used. Naive CD8 T cells were FACS-sorted as CD8+CD4-CCR7+CD45RA+ on a BD FACSAria II into RLT Plus buffer. To test detection sensitivity, Jurkat RNA equal to ten TCR copies was added to samples of about 17,000-1,100,000 naive CD8 T cells. Enrichment of CD8 T cells was done with RosetteSep CD8+ T Cell Enrichment Cocktail plus Ficoll-Paque, and ACK red cell lysis came afterward. The table lists this clonotype with a few counts. Its antigen is not yet known. No qualities accompany the bases; no much larger clone lies one base away. Library preparation used PCR. Sequencing relied on a NextSeq 500. Bulk TCR libraries were prepared as previously described, using TCR primers listed in Table S5. The Qiagen AllPrep DNA/RNA kit was used to purify total RNA. Before any analysis, reads coming from multiple sequencing runs of the same library were combined into one pool. As for how the authors treated the data: Only reads with exact TCR constant sequence were kept, trimmed to 150 nt, and grouped by their 12-nt molecular barcodes. Reads in each barcode group were sub-clustered using a 15% Levenshtein threshold, and a quality-weighted consensus sequence was built for each RNA molecule. Non-functional sequences were discarded, and so were lower-count sequences lying one edit away from another sequence. On the basis of fitting two negative binomial distributions, barcode sub-clusters with fewer than 20% of the maximum read count were discarded. TCRdb trimmed public reads at Q25 via fastp, called clones via MiXCR and kept in-frame beta chains. CDR3 protein duplicates are merged, each entry listing the most common genes and DNA. TCRdb, rather than the study authors, made the V and J calls. Recorded for this sample are around 480,000 distinct CDR3 sequences; around 23% of them occurred a single time. 0.7% to 0.9% of the sample goes to the ten largest clones.

The sample consisted of naive CD8+ T cells from blood, with Jurkat cell RNA spiked in. Taken with the paper, the label for cell subset or site translates to: FACS-sorted CD8+CD4-CCR7+CD45RA+ naive T cells. The clonotype was recovered from a human donor in good health. Some libraries in this study had Jurkat cell RNA spiked in.

The nucleotide sequence is TGTGCCAGCAGCTTAGAGTATAGGAGTTCTGAGCAGTTCTTC. This gives the protein CASSLEYRSSEQFF. The chain is made from TRBV13 and TRBJ2-1; the D gene is unclear. Relative to germline, V is 1 base shorter and J is 9 bases shorter, with 13 bases between their ends. CDR1 PRHDT and CDR2 FYEKMQ are derived from the germline V gene (reference sequence). Including cysteine and phenylalanine, the CDR3 has 14 amino acids. Left in the record is the CDR3 DNA by itself, 42 bases read in frame from the first base.